This TCR beta chain was profiled in a study of shared clonotypes between healthy human individuals. General study results and limits: How much donors shared clonotypes was expected to be affected by sequencing depth. Sampling used blood alone; tissue repertoires probably differ. It was observed that approximately 5% of naive CD4 clonotypes were shared across a handful of donors.

The data were produced by immunoSEQ multiplex PCR, yet TCRdb's version contains in-frame clones alone and is incomplete. The table lists 550,000 to 800,000 clones, roughly 70% of them singletons. As to this clone: As yet, its antigen is unknown. The sample has other DNA sequences that encode this CDR3 too.

This CDR3 is built from 13 residues. Germline V lookup: CDR1 MDHEN, CDR2 SYDVKM. V lost 0 bases to trimming and J lost 2 bases, with 4 bases between them. The specimen sequenced was memory CD4+ T cells sorted from blood. Subset indicated: CD45RA-negative fraction. The chain combines TRBV28 with TRBJ1-2; D uncertain. This TCR came from a woman aged 30 to 39 in good health. CDR3 loop: CASSLWGNYGYTF. CDR3 DNA: TGTGCCAGCAGTTTATGGGGAAACTATGGCTACACCTTC.